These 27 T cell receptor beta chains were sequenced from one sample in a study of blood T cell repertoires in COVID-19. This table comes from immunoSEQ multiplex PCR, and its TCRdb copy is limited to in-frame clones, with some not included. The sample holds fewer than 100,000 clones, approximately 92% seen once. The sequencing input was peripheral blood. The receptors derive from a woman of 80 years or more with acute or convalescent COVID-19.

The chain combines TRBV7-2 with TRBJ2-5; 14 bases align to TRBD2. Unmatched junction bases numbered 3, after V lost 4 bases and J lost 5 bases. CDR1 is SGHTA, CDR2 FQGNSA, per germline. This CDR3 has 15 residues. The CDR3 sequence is CASSSGLAGAETQYF. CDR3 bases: TGTGCCAGCAGCTCGGGACTAGCGGGAGCTGAGACCCAGTACTTC.

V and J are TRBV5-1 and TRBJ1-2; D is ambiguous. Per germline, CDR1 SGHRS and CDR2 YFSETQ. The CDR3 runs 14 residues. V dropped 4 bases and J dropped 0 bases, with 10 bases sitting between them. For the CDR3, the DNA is TGCGCCAGCAGCGCCCTGGGAGCTAACTATGGCTACACCTTC. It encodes CASSALGANYGYTF. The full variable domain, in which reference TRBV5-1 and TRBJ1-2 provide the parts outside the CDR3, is KAGVTQTPRYLIKTRGQQVTLSCSPISGHRSVSWYQQTPGQGLQFLFEYFSETQRNKGNFPGRFSGRQFSNSRSEMNVSTLELGDSALYLCASSALGANYGYTFGSGTRLTVV.

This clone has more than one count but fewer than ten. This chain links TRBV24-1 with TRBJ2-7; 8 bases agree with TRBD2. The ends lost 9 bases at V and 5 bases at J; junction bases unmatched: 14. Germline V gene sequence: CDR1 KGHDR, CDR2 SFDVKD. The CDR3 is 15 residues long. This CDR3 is CATSDIAGIPDEQYF. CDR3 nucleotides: TGTGCCACCTCCGACATAGCGGGGATACCCGACGAGCAGTACTTC.

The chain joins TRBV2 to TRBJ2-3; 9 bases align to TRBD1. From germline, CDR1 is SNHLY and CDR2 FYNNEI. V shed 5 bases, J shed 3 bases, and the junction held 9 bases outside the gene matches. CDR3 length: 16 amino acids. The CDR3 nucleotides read TGTGCCAGCAGTTCTACAGGGGGCATAAGAACAGATACGCAGTATTTT. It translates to CASSSTGGIRTDTQYF.

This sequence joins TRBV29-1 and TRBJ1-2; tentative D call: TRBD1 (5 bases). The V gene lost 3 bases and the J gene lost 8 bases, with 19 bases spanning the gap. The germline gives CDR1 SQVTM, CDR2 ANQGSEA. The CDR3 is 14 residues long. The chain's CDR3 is CSVEFPHGGGGYTF. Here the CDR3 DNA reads TGCAGCGTTGAGTTCCCCCACGGGGGTGGAGGCTACACCTTC.

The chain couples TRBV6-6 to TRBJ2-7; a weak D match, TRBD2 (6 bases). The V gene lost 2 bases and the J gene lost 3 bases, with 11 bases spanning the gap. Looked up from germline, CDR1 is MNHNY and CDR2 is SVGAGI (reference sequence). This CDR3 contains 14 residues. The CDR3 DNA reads TGTGCCAGCAGTTACGGGGCGGGGAACTACGAGCAGTACTTC. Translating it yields CASSYGAGNYEQYF.

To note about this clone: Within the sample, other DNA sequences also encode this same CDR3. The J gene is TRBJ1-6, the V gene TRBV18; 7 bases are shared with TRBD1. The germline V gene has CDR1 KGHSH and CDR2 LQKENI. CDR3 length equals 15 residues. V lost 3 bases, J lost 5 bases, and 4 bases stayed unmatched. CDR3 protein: CASSPPGGNNSPLHF. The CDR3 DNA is TGTGCCAGCTCACCCCCAGGGGGTAATAATTCACCCCTCCACTTT.

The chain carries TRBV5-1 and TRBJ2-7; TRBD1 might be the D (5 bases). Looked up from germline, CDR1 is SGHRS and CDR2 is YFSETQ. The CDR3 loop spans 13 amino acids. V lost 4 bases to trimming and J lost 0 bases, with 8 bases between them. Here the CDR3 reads CASSPDSSYEQYF. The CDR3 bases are TGCGCCAGCAGCCCCGACAGCTCCTACGAGCAGTACTTC. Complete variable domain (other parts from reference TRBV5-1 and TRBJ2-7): KAGVTQTPRYLIKTRGQQVTLSCSPISGHRSVSWYQQTPGQGLQFLFEYFSETQRNKGNFPGRFSGRQFSNSRSEMNVSTLELGDSALYLCASSPDSSYEQYFGPGTRLTVT.

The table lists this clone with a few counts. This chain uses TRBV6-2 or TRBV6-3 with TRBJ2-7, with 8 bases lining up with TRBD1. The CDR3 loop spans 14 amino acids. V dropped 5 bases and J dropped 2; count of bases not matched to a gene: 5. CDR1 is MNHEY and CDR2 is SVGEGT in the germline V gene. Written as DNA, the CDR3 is TGTGCCAGCAGTCTAGGACAGGGAACCTACGAGCAGTACTTC. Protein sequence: CASSLGQGTYEQYF.

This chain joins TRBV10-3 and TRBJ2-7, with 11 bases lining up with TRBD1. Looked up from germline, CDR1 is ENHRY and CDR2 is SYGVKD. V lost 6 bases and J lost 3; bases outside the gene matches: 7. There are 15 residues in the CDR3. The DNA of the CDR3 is TGTGCCATCAGCCCGGCCGGGACAGGGGGCTACGAGCAGTACTTC. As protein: CAISPAGTGGYEQYF.

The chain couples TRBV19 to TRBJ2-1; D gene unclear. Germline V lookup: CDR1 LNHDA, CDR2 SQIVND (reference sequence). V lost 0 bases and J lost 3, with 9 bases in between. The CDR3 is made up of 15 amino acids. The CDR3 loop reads CASSIELQVYNEQFF. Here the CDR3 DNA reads TGTGCCAGTAGTATAGAACTACAAGTCTACAATGAGCAGTTCTTC.

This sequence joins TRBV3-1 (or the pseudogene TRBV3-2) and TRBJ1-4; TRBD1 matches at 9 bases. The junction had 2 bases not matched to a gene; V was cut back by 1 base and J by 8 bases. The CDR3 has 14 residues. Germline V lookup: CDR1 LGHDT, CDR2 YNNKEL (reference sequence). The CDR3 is CASSQGTGAEKLFF. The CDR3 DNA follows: TGTGCCAGCAGCCAAGGGACAGGGGCCGAAAAACTGTTTTTT.

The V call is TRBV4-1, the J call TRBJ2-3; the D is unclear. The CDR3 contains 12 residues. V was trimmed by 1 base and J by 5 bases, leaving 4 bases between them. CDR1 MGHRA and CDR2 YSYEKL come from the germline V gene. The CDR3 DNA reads TGCGCCAGCAGCCAAGCGAGAGATACGCAGTATTTT. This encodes CASSQARDTQYF.

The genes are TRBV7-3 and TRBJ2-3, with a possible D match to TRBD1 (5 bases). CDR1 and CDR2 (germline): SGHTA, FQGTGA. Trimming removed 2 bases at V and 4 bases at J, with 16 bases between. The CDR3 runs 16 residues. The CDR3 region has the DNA TGTGCCAGCAGCTTACAGGGTAGTCTTACGGCAGATACGCAGTATTTT. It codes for CASSLQGSLTADTQYF.

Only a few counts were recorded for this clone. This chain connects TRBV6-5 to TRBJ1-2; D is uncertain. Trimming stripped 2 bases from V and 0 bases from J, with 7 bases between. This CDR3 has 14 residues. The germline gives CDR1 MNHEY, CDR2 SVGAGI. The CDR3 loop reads CASSYLRANYGYTF. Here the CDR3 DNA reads TGTGCCAGCAGTTACCTCCGGGCTAACTATGGCTACACCTTC.

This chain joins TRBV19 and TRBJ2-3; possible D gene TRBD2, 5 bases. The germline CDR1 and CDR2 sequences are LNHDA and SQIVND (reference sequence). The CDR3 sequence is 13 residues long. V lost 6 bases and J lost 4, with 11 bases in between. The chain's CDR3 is CASSTVASDTQYF. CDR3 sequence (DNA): TGTGCCAGTAGCACGGTAGCGTCAGATACGCAGTATTTT.

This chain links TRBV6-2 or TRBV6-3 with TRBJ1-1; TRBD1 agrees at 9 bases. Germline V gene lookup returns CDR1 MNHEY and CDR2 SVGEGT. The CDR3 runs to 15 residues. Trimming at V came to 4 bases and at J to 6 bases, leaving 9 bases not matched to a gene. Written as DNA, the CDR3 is TGTGCCAGCAGTTCCAACAGGGGGCAGAAGTCTGAAGCTTTCTTT. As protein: CASSSNRGQKSEAFF.

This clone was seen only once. The CDR3 sequence: CASSFGGESYNEQFF. In DNA, the CDR3 is TGTGCCAGCAGCTTCGGGGGGGAATCCTACAATGAGCAGTTCTTC. V gene TRBV11-1 combines with J gene TRBJ2-1; TRBD2 matches 8 bases. V lost 3 bases to trimming and J lost 1 base; unmatched junction nucleotides: 2. Germline CDR1 SGHAT, CDR2 FQDESV (reference sequence). The CDR3 totals 15 residues.

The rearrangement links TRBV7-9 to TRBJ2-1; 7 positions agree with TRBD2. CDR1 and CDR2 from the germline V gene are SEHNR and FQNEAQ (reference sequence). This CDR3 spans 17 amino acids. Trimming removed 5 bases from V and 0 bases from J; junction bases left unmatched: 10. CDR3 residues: CASSRGGSESSYNEQFF. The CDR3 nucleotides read TGTGCCAGCAGCCGGGGAGGGAGCGAAAGCTCCTACAATGAGCAGTTCTTC.

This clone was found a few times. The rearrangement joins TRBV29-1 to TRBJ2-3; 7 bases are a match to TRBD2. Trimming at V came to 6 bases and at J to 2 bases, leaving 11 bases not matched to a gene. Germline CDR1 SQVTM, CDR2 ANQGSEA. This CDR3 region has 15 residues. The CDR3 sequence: CSVGKRGITTDTQYF. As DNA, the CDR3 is TGCAGCGTGGGAAAGCGGGGAATAACCACAGATACGCAGTATTTT.

The CDR3: CASSLARDYGYTF. Written as DNA, the CDR3 is TGTGCCAGCAGCTTAGCCAGGGACTATGGCTACACCTTC. The rearrangement links TRBV7-9 to TRBJ1-2, with D possibly being TRBD1 (5 bases). From germline, CDR1 is SEHNR and CDR2 FQNEAQ (reference sequence). The CDR3 loop spans 13 amino acids. V was pared by 0 bases and J by 3 bases, with 5 bases between.

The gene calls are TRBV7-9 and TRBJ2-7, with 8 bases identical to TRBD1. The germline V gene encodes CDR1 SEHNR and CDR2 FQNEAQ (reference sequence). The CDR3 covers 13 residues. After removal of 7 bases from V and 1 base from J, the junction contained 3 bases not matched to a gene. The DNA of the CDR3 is TGTGCCAGCACCAGACAGGGGTCCTACGAGCAGTACTTC. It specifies CASTRQGSYEQYF.

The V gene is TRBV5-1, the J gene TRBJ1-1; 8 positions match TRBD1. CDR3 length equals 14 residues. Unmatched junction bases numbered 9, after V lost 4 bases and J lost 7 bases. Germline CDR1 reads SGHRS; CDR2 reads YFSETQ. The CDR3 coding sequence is TGCGCCAGCAGCGTAAGTGGGACAGGAAGTGAAGCTTTCTTT. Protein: CASSVSGTGSEAFF.

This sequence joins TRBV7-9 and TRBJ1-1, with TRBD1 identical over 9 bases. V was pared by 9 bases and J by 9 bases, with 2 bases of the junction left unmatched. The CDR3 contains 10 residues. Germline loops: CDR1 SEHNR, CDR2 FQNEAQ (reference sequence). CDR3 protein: CASGQGQAFF. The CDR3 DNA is TGTGCCAGTGGACAGGGGCAAGCTTTCTTT.

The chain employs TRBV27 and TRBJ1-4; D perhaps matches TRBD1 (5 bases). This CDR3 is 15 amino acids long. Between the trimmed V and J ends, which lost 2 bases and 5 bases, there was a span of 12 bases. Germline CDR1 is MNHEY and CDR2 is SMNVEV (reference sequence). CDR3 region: CASSLGRGGNEKLFF. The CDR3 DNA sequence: TGTGCCAGCAGTTTAGGTCGGGGGGGGAATGAAAAACTGTTTTTT.

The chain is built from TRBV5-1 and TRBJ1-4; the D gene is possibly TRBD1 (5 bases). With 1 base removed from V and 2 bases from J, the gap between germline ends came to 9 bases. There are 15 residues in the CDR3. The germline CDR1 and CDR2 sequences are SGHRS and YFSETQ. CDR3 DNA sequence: TGCGCCAGCAGCTTGACGGGACTGACTAATGAAAAACTGTTTTTT. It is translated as CASSLTGLTNEKLFF.

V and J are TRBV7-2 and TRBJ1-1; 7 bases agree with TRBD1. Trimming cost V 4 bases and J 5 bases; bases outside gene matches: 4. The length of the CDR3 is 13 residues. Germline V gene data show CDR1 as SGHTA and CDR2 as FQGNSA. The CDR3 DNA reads TGTGCCAGCAGCTCAACAGGGGTTACTGAAGCTTTCTTT. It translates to CASSSTGVTEAFF.